These 11 T cell receptor beta chains originate from one sample sequenced in a study of cytomegalovirus exposure and HLA in healthy donors. PCR was performed using 60 Vbeta and 13 Jbeta primers. Clones were sequenced by immunoSEQ multiplex PCR, and TCRdb holds only the in-frame ones, with some missing. The profile shows over 150,000 clones, over 60% of them singletons. The sample taken for sequencing was PBMCs. All receptors derive from a man in his thirties or forties in good health and CMV-seropositive.

V and J are TRBV7-8 and TRBJ2-7; TRBD1 is a possible D gene (5 bases). Trimming removed 1 base at V and 4 bases at J, with 11 bases between. Germline loops: CDR1 SGHVS, CDR2 FQNEAQ. The CDR3 loop spans 14 amino acids. CDR3: CASSLGQGGYEQYF. CDR3 bases: TGTGCCAGCAGCTTAGGCCAGGGTGGGTACGAGCAGTACTTC.

J is TRBJ2-3 and V is TRBV7-8; no clear D gene. CDR3 size: 16 residues. With 3 bases removed from V and 0 bases from J, the gap between germline ends came to 13 bases. In germline, CDR1 is SGHVS, CDR2 FQNEAQ. The CDR3 sequence is CASSFEVDGSTDTQYF. CDR3 nucleotide sequence: TGTGCCAGCAGCTTCGAGGTTGACGGTAGCACAGATACGCAGTATTTT.

This chain joins TRBV7-2 and TRBJ2-6, with 9 nucleotides matching TRBD1. The CDR3 consists of 17 residues. CDR1 and CDR2 from the germline V gene are SGHTA and FQGNSA. The ends lost 5 bases at V and 0 bases at J; junction bases unmatched: 5. Here the CDR3 DNA reads TGTGCCAGCAGCACGACAGGGGGGATCTCTGGGGCCAACGTCCTGACTTTC. Its protein is CASSTTGGISGANVLTF.

The J gene is TRBJ2-7, the V gene TRBV19, with 9 bases that match TRBD1. The CDR3 runs 13 residues. After removal of 6 bases from V and 5 bases from J, the junction contained 5 bases not matched to a gene. Per germline, CDR1 LNHDA and CDR2 SQIVND (reference sequence). The DNA of the CDR3 is TGTGCCAGTAGGATGGACAGGGGAGACGAGCAGTACTTC. This gives the protein CASRMDRGDEQYF.

This clone appeared a few times. V is TRBV6-1 and J is TRBJ1-6; TRBD1 agrees at 7 bases. This CDR3 region has 13 residues. Per the germline V gene, CDR1 is MNHNS and CDR2 is SASEGT. V lost 7 bases, J lost 10 bases, and 7 bases stayed unmatched. The CDR3 sequence is CASTRQGDSPLHF. As DNA, the CDR3 is TGTGCCAGCACCCGACAGGGAGACTCACCCCTCCACTTT.

The V and J genes are TRBV19 and TRBJ1-2; a weak D match, TRBD1 (5 bases). Germline V gene sequence: CDR1 LNHDA, CDR2 SQIVND (reference sequence). This CDR3 contains 13 residues. V was clipped by 7 bases and J by 5 bases, with 14 bases between them. The CDR3 coding sequence is TGTGCCAGTATGGCGGGACGGAATTATGGCTACACCTTC. It is translated as CASMAGRNYGYTF.

Details on this clone: The germline gene is not matched at one end of the junction; a read error may be the cause. The gene calls are TRBV7-9 and TRBJ1-1; D is ambiguous. The CDR3 contains 13 residues. Germline V lookup: CDR1 SEHNR, CDR2 FQNEAQ (reference sequence). CDR3 region: CSSSLLSNTEAFF. The CDR3 DNA is TGTTCCAGCAGCTTACTCTCGAACACTGAAGCTTTCTTT.

The rearrangement links TRBV21-1 to TRBJ2-7; the DNA was not used to check the table's D call, TRBD1. TRBV21-1 is classified as a pseudogene. This CDR3 is built from 16 residues. This CDR3 reads CASSKEWDRSNYEQYF. The CDR3 nucleotides are TGTGCCAGCAGCAAAGAGTGGGACAGGAGCAACTACGAGCAGTACTTC.

Comment on this clone: An end of the junction does not agree with germline; a read error may underlie this. The V call is TRBV7-9, the J call TRBJ1-2; D unresolved. This CDR3 is 16 amino acids long. CDR1 is SEHNR, CDR2 FQNEAQ, per germline (reference sequence). DNA of the CDR3: TGTTCCAGCAGCTTAAGCTTAACAGAGAAGTTTGATGGCTACACCTTC. Its protein is CSSSLSLTEKFDGYTF.

This chain links TRBV7-2 with TRBJ1-6; no clear D. This CDR3 region has 16 residues. Germline V CDR1 and CDR2: SGHTA, FQGNSA. Deletions cut 3 bases from V and 4 bases from J, with 13 bases between. CDR3 sequence (DNA): TGTGCCAGCAGCTTCCCCTCTCGGGGTTATAATTCACCCCTCCACTTT. Amino acid sequence: CASSFPSRGYNSPLHF.

The chain combines TRBV7-8 with TRBJ2-7; TRBD1 aligns across 9 bases. This CDR3 comprises 14 residues. CDR1 and CDR2 from the germline V gene are SGHVS and FQNEAQ. V was pared by 5 bases and J by 4 bases, with 6 bases of the junction left unmatched. The chain's CDR3 is CASSTRQGVYEQYF. For the CDR3, the DNA is TGTGCCAGCAGCACTCGACAGGGGGTTTACGAGCAGTACTTC.